These 30 T cell receptor beta chains share one sample of origin, sequenced in a study of T-cell memory formation after mild COVID-19. MiXCR, run by TCRdb on the 5' RACE reads, gives a single entry per CDR3 protein. Counted here are 550,000 to 700,000 distinct CDR3 sequences, 18% occurring once; the ten biggest clones make up about 12%. The specimen sequenced was PBMCs or a T cell subset sorted from them (not recorded which). The receptors shown here come from an adult woman who had mild COVID-19 (a few samples of this study predate the infection). Cell type and time point are not known.

The chain uses TRBV28 and TRBJ2-3; D is ambiguous. V lost 4 bases and J 7 bases, leaving 12 bases between the germline ends. Germline-derived CDR1 and CDR2 are MDHEN and SYDVKM. This CDR3 contains 13 residues. The CDR3 reads CASSYYGPNTQYF. In nucleotides, the CDR3 is TGTGCCAGCAGTTATTACGGGCCAAATACGCAGTATTTT.

At least ten counts were recorded for this clonotype. The chain carries TRBV5-1 and TRBJ1-1; the D gene is possibly TRBD1 (5 bases). Per germline, CDR1 SGHRS and CDR2 YFSETQ. V was pared by 4 bases and J by 1 base, with 8 bases between. The CDR3 length is 13 residues. In DNA form, the CDR3 reads TGCGCCAGCAGCGGGGACGGGAACACTGAAGCTTTCTTT. Amino acid sequence: CASSGDGNTEAFF.

CDR3 DNA sequence: TGTGCCAGCTCAGCGGTCGGACAGATGAACACTGAAGCTTTCTTT. Amino acids: CASSAVGQMNTEAFF. The J gene is TRBJ1-1, the V gene TRBV18; possible D gene TRBD1, 6 bases. The CDR3 totals 15 residues. Germline V gives CDR1 KGHSH, CDR2 LQKENI. Trimming shortened V by 5 bases and J by 0 bases, and 13 bases separated the two germline ends. Variable domain in full (rest from reference TRBV18 and TRBJ1-1): NAGVMQNPRHLVRRRGQEARLRCSPMKGHSHVYWYRQLPEEGLKFMVYLQKENIIDESGMPKERFSAEFPKEGPSILRIQQVVRGDSAAYFCASSAVGQMNTEAFFGQGTRLTVV.

V is TRBV7-9 and J is TRBJ2-1, with 16 nucleotides matching TRBD2. V dropped 5 bases and J dropped 9; count of bases not matched to a gene: 16. The CDR3 is made up of 19 amino acids. The germline V gene encodes CDR1 SEHNR and CDR2 FQNEAQ (reference sequence). The CDR3 here is CASSRGTSGRATASGEQFF. For the CDR3, the DNA is TGTGCCAGCAGCCGAGGGACTAGCGGGAGGGCAACGGCGAGTGGTGAGCAGTTCTTC.

This rearrangement joins TRBV20-1 to TRBJ2-7; 7 bases align to TRBD1. The CDR3 totals 13 residues. Looked up from germline, CDR1 is DFQATT and CDR2 is SNEGSKA (reference sequence). After removal of 6 bases from V and 3 bases from J, the junction contained 8 bases not matched to a gene. CDR3 in DNA: TGCAGTGCCCGACAGGGAAACCGCTACGAGCAGTACTTC. As protein: CSARQGNRYEQYF.

There are a few counts of this clonotype. The chain employs TRBV20-1 and TRBJ2-3, with TRBD2 matching over 7 bases. This CDR3 spans 15 amino acids. The J segment lost 5 bases and the V segment lost 6 bases, leaving 14 bases of the junction unmatched. Germline V gene data show CDR1 as DFQATT and CDR2 as SNEGSKA (reference sequence). CDR3 nucleotides: TGCAGTGCCCCCCCAGAGGCGGGAGTAATAGATACGCAGTATTTT. Residues: CSAPPEAGVIDTQYF.

This chain uses TRBV5-1 with TRBJ2-2, with D perhaps matching TRBD1 (7 bases). Trimming took off 2 bases at V and 4 bases at J, with 15 bases between the two ends. Germline V gives CDR1 SGHRS, CDR2 YFSETQ. CDR3 size: 16 residues. CDR3 amino acids: CASSFSPQGGTGELFF. As DNA, the CDR3 is TGCGCCAGCAGCTTCTCACCCCAGGGGGGCACCGGGGAGCTGTTTTTT.

V gene TRBV20-1 combines with J gene TRBJ1-4; the match to TRBD1 covers 8 bases. Per the germline V gene, CDR1 is DFQATT and CDR2 is SNEGSKA (reference sequence). This CDR3 has 15 residues. Trimming took 4 bases from V and 11 from J; bases not matched to a gene: 15. CDR3 sequence reads: CSATPGAQGAKKLFF. CDR3 nucleotide sequence: TGCAGTGCTACCCCTGGCGCGCAGGGGGCGAAGAAACTGTTTTTT.

In its sample, this clonotype was seen many times. The V gene is TRBV5-1, the J gene TRBJ2-1; D might be TRBD1 (6 bases). V was shortened by 6 bases and J by 0 bases, with 10 bases between the two germline ends. This CDR3 has 14 residues. Germline values: CDR1 SGHRS, CDR2 YFSETQ. This CDR3 is CASTTDSSYNEQFF. DNA for the CDR3: TGCGCCAGCACCACGGACAGCTCCTACAATGAGCAGTTCTTC.

The V gene is TRBV7-2, the J gene TRBJ2-3; the D is unclear. V was cut by 5 bases and J by 6 bases, with 9 bases left in between. The CDR3 has 12 amino acids. The germline CDR1 and CDR2 sequences are SGHTA and FQGNSA. The CDR3 loop is CASSRYVDTQYF. The CDR3 nucleotides read TGTGCCAGCAGCCGTTACGTGGATACGCAGTATTTT.

In this sample, this clonotype turned up a few times. The V call is TRBV12-3 or TRBV12-4, the J call TRBJ1-2, with unresolved D. V dropped 6 bases and J dropped 7 bases, with 12 bases sitting between them. The CDR3 consists of 12 residues. The CDR3 loop is CASRHLGSGYTF. DNA of the CDR3: TGTGCCAGCAGACACCTCGGTAGTGGCTACACCTTC.

This clonotype was detected a few times. J is TRBJ2-3 and V is TRBV3-1; TRBD2 agrees at 7 bases. CDR1 is LGHDT and CDR2 is YNNKEL in the germline V gene (reference sequence). This CDR3 contains 18 residues. V was pared by 1 base and J by 0 bases, with 10 bases of the junction left unmatched. The CDR3 region is CASSQGKRLAASTDTQYF. CDR3 bases: TGTGCCAGCAGCCAAGGCAAACGACTAGCAGCTAGCACAGATACGCAGTATTTT.

The chain joins TRBV7-3 to TRBJ2-1; 8 bases line up with TRBD2. V dropped 5 bases and J dropped 10; count of bases not matched to a gene: 10. The CDR3 totals 14 residues. Germline-derived CDR1 and CDR2 are SGHTA and FQGTGA. In DNA form, the CDR3 reads TGTGCCAGCAGCCCCGGGGGGGGCTGGTTAGAGCAGTTCTTC. Amino acid sequence: CASSPGGGWLEQFF.

V gene TRBV12-3 or TRBV12-4 combines with J gene TRBJ1-5, with 7 bases lining up with TRBD1. The CDR3 is 13 residues long. V was pared by 5 bases and J by 3 bases, with 1 base of the junction left unmatched. The CDR3 nucleotides are TGTGCCAGCAGTACAGGGGCCAATCAGCCCCAGCATTTT. It translates to CASSTGANQPQHF.

The chain couples TRBV5-5 to TRBJ1-4, with TRBD1 identical over 7 bases. The CDR3 length is 15 residues. V was pared by 6 bases and J by 7 bases, with 12 bases of the junction left unmatched. Germline assignment: CDR1 SGHKS and CDR2 YYEKEE (reference sequence). The DNA for the CDR3 is TGTGCCAGCACCACGTGGGAGGGGGCTAGTGAAAAACTGTTTTTT. This sequence encodes CASTTWEGASEKLFF.

This clonotype was counted between two and nine times. The V call is TRBV29-1, the J call TRBJ1-1; 7 bases align to TRBD1. The CDR3 length is 14 residues. Germline V gene lookup returns CDR1 SQVTM and CDR2 ANQGSEA. Trimming at V came to 6 bases and at J to 1 base, leaving 8 bases not matched to a gene. The CDR3: CSVPGQFSNTEAFF. CDR3 DNA sequence: TGCAGCGTGCCGGGACAGTTTTCGAACACTGAAGCTTTCTTT.

This clonotype was observed a few times. The DNA of the CDR3 is TGTGCCAGCACCGATACAGGGAGGAGCTCCTACGAGCAGTACTTC. This sequence encodes CASTDTGRSSYEQYF. The V and J genes are TRBV7-9 and TRBJ2-7; possibly TRBD1 or TRBD2 for D (6 bases each). Germline CDR1 and CDR2: SEHNR and FQNEAQ (reference sequence). The V end was cut by 7 bases, the J end by 0 bases, with 16 bases between. The CDR3 loop spans 15 amino acids.

The J gene is TRBJ2-1, the V gene TRBV7-9; 10 bases agree with TRBD2. The CDR3 has 14 residues. Trimming at V came to 5 bases and at J to 6 bases, leaving 4 bases not matched to a gene. Germline loops: CDR1 SEHNR, CDR2 FQNEAQ (reference sequence). CDR3 in amino acids: CASSGGLASNEQFF. The CDR3 DNA reads as TGTGCCAGCAGCGGGGGACTAGCGAGCAATGAGCAGTTCTTC.

DNA of the CDR3: TGTGCCAGCAGCTTAACGATGCCCCCAGATACGCAGTATTTT. This codes for CASSLTMPPDTQYF. V usage is TRBV7-2 and J usage is TRBJ2-3, with D hard to call. V was trimmed by 2 bases and J by 4 bases, leaving 10 bases between them. The CDR3 is made up of 14 amino acids. Germline lookup yields CDR1 SGHTA and CDR2 FQGNSA. The full variable domain, in which reference TRBV7-2 and TRBJ2-3 provide the parts outside the CDR3, is GAGVSQSPSNKVTEKGKDVELRCDPISGHTALYWYRQSLGQGLEFLIYFQGNSAPDKSGLPSDRFSAERTGGSVSTLTIQRTQQEDSAVYLCASSLTMPPDTQYFGPGTRLTVL.

The rearrangement joins TRBV6-5 to TRBJ1-6, with D hard to call. Per the germline V gene, CDR1 is MNHEY and CDR2 is SVGAGI. The CDR3 sequence is 15 residues long. V gave up 0 bases and J gave up 7 bases, with 10 bases separating them. This chain's CDR3 is CASSYSSGGNSPLHF. The CDR3, as DNA: TGTGCCAGCAGTTACTCCTCGGGCGGGAATTCACCCCTCCACTTT.

The sample holds a few counts of this clonotype. In DNA, the CDR3 is TGTGCCAGCGTAGGGGTTCTGGATAATTCACCCCTCCACTTT. It specifies CASVGVLDNSPLHF. The chain recombines TRBV7-7 with TRBJ1-6, with a possible D match to TRBD1 (5 bases). Per the germline V gene, CDR1 is SSHAT and CDR2 is FNYEAQ (reference sequence). The CDR3 spans 14 residues. Between the trimmed V and J ends, which lost 8 bases and 5 bases, there was a span of 13 bases.

This chain links TRBV7-2 with TRBJ2-7; 10 bases line up with TRBD2. The CDR3 has 18 residues. The germline V gene has CDR1 SGHTA and CDR2 FQGNSA. The junction had 12 bases not matched to a gene; V was cut back by 2 bases and J by 2 bases. For the CDR3, the DNA is TGTGCCAGCAGCTTAACCGGACTAGCGGAGGAGGGGGCCTACGAGCAGTACTTC. This codes for CASSLTGLAEEGAYEQYF.

This clonotype was seen a handful of times. The rearrangement links TRBV9 to TRBJ2-3, with a tentative D call TRBD2 (6 bases). The length of the CDR3 is 16 residues. The V gene lost 0 bases and the J gene lost 0 bases, with 11 bases spanning the gap. In germline, CDR1 is SGDLS, CDR2 YYNGEE. The CDR3 here is CASSVVPGVSTDTQYF. CDR3 sequence (DNA): TGTGCCAGCAGCGTAGTTCCGGGGGTGAGCACAGATACGCAGTATTTT.

There are many counts of this clonotype. This rearrangement joins TRBV12-3 or TRBV12-4 to TRBJ1-5; 8 bases fit TRBD1. The V gene end was trimmed by 1 base and the J gene end by 6 bases; junction bases not matched to a gene: 5. The CDR3 is 15 amino acids. The CDR3 nucleotides read TGTGCCAGCAGTTTAGGGGGACAGGTAACTCAGCCCCAGCATTTT. Translated: CASSLGGQVTQPQHF.

The gene calls are TRBV10-3 and TRBJ2-1, with D possibly TRBD1 on 5 matching bases. V lost 2 bases and J lost 7, with 15 bases in between. The CDR3 is 15 amino acids. Germline V gene lookup returns CDR1 ENHRY and CDR2 SYGVKD. The CDR3 DNA sequence: TGTGCCATCAGTGAGCCGGACCGGCAGGGTAATGAGCAGTTCTTC. Its translation: CAISEPDRQGNEQFF.

The V call is TRBV20-1, the J call TRBJ2-1; D is possibly TRBD2 (6 bases). Germline assignment: CDR1 DFQATT and CDR2 SNEGSKA (reference sequence). Trimming pared 5 bases from V and 4 bases from J, leaving 15 bases between. This CDR3 has 14 amino acids. The CDR3 sequence is CSAGGPRGYNEQFF. CDR3 in DNA: TGCAGTGCTGGAGGGCCCCGGGGATACAATGAGCAGTTCTTC.

This clonotype was counted only a few times. The rearrangement uses TRBV5-5 and TRBJ2-1, with 8 bases matching TRBD2. J gave up 3 bases and V 1 base, and 3 bases lay outside the gene matches. In germline, CDR1 is SGHKS, CDR2 YYEKEE (reference sequence). The CDR3 consists of 15 residues. Here the CDR3 reads CASSLKSGSYNEQFF. CDR3 sequence (DNA): TGTGCCAGCAGCTTGAAGAGCGGGAGCTACAATGAGCAGTTCTTC.

This clonotype was observed a handful of times. The chain combines TRBV29-1 with TRBJ2-3; D gene uncertain. The CDR3 has 14 residues. V was shortened by 3 bases and J by 3 bases, with 13 bases between the two germline ends. Germline-derived CDR1 and CDR2 are SQVTM and ANQGSEA. CDR3 loop: CSVEDQAGTDTQYF. The CDR3 DNA follows: TGCAGCGTTGAGGACCAGGCCGGGACAGATACGCAGTATTTT.

This clonotype was found a few times. The V call is TRBV30, the J call TRBJ2-7, with no clear D. Germline V lookup: CDR1 GTSNPN, CDR2 SVGIG (reference sequence). CDR3 length: 15 amino acids. V was trimmed by 1 base and J by 0 bases, leaving 13 bases between them. CDR3 nucleotide sequence: TGTGCCTGGAGTGGGCTGGGCCGTAGCTCCTACGAGCAGTACTTC. Translating it yields CAWSGLGRSSYEQYF.

This clonotype was seen more than once but under ten times. The V and J genes are TRBV6-5 and TRBJ1-5; the D is unclear. The CDR3 is 16 residues long. Trimming removed 0 bases at V and 9 bases at J, with 18 bases between. The germline V gene encodes CDR1 MNHEY and CDR2 SVGAGI. In nucleotides, the CDR3 is TGTGCCAGCAGTTACTCACCGGTCGCTAACGGGCCGCCCCAGCATTTT. Translating it yields CASSYSPVANGPPQHF.